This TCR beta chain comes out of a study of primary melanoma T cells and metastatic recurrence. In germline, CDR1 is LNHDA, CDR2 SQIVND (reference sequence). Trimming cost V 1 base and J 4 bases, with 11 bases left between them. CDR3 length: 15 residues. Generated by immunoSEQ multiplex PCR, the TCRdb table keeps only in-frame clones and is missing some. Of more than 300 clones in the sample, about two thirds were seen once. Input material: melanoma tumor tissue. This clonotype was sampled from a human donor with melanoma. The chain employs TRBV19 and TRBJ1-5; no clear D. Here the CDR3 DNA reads TGTGCCAGTAGTATAGTGCTGGGGTGGAATCAGCCCCAGCATTTT. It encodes CASSIVLGWNQPQHF. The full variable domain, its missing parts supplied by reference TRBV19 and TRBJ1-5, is DGGITQSPKYLFRKEGQNVTLSCEQNLNHDAMYWYRQDPGQGLRLIYYSQIVNDFQKGDIAEGYSVSREKKESFPLTVTSAQKNPTAFYLCASSIVLGWNQPQHFGDGTRLSIL.